The T cell receptor (beta chain) described here comes from a study of blood T cell repertoires in COVID-19. The overall study: The analysed material was cDNA or gDNA that came from T cells, B-cell-depleted T cells, or PBMCs.

Assay: immunoSEQ multiplex PCR; the TCRdb copy retains only in-frame clones and omits some. The sample holds hundreds of thousands of clones, 70% to 90% seen once. This CDR3 spans 14 amino acids. Input material: PBMCs or T cells enriched from blood (not recorded which). This receptor was taken from a woman between 50 and 59 years old in a cohort exposed to, infected with or recovered from COVID-19 (not recorded which). The chain has TRBV1 and TRBJ1-4. TRBV1 is an annotated pseudogene. As DNA, the CDR3 is TGCACCAGCAGCCAACCTCACGGTAATGAAAAACTGTTTTTT. It encodes CTSSQPHGNEKLFF.